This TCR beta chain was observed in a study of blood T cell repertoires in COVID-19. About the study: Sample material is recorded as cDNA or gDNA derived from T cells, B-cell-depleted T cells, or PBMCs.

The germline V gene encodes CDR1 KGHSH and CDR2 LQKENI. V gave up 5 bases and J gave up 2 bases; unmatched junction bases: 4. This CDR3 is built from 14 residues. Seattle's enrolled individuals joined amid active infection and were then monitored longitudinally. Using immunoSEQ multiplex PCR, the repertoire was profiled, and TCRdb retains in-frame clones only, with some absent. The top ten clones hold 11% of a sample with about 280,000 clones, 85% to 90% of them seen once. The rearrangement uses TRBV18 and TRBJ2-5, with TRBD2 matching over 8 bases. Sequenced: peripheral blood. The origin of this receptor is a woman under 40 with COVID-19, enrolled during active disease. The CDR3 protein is CASSSLAGQETQYF. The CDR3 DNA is TGTGCCAGCTCATCTCTAGCGGGTCAAGAGACCCAGTACTTC.